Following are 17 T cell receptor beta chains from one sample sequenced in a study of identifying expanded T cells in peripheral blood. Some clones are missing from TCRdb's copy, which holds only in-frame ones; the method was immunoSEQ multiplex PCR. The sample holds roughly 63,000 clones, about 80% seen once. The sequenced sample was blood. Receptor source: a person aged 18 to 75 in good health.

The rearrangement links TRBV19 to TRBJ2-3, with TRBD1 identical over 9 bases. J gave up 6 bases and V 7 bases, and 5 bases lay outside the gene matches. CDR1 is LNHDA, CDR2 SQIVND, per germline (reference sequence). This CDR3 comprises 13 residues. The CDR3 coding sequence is TGTGCCAGTATTCAACAGGGGGCGGATACGCAGTATTTT. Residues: CASIQQGADTQYF.

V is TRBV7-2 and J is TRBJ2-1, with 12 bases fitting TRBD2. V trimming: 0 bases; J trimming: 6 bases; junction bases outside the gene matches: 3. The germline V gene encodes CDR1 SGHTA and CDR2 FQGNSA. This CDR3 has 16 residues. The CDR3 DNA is TGTGCCAGCAGCTTAGCGCTAGCGGGAGGGACCAATGAGCAGTTCTTC. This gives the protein CASSLALAGGTNEQFF.

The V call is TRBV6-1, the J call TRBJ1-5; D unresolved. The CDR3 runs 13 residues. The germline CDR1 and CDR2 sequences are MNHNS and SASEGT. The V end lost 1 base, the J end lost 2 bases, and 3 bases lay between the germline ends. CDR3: CASSEGGNQPQHF. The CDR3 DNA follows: TGTGCCAGCAGTGAAGGAGGCAATCAGCCCCAGCATTTT.

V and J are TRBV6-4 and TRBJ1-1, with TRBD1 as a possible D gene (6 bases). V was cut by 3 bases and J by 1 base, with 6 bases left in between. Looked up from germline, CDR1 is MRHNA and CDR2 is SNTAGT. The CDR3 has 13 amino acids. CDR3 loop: CASSEQGNTEAFF. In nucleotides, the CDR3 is TGTGCCAGCAGTGAACAGGGGAACACTGAAGCTTTCTTT.

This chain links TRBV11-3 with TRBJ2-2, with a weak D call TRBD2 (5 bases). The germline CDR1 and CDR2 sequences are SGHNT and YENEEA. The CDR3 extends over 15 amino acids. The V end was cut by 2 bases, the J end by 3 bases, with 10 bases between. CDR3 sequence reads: CASSLTSRDTGELFF. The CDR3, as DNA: TGTGCCAGCAGCTTAACTAGTAGAGACACCGGGGAGCTGTTTTTT.

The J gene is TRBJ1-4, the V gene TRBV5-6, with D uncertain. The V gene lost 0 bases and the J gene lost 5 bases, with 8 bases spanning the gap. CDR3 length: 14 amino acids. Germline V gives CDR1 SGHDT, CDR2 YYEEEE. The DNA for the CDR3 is TGTGCCAGCAGCTTGGGGTGGGGAAATGAAAAACTGTTTTTT. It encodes CASSLGWGNEKLFF.

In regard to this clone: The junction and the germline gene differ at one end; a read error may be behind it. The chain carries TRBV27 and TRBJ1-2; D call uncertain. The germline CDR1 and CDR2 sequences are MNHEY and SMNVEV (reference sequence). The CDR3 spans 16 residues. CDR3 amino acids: CASSLFPQTGNYDYTF. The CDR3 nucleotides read TGTGCCAGCAGTTTATTTCCTCAGACGGGGAACTATGACTACACCTTC.

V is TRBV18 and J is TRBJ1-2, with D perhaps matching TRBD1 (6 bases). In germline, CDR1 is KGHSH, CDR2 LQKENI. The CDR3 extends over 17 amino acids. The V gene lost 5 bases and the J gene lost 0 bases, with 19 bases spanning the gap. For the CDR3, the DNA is TGTGCCAGCTCAGCTGAAGGGGGGACTAGAGCTAACTATGGCTACACCTTC. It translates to CASSAEGGTRANYGYTF.

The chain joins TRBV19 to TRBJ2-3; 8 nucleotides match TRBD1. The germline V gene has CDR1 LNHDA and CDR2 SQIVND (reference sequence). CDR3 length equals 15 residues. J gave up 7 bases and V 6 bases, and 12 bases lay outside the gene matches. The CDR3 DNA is TGTGCCAGTAGGAATGGGACAGGTAATCTGAATACGCAGTATTTT. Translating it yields CASRNGTGNLNTQYF.

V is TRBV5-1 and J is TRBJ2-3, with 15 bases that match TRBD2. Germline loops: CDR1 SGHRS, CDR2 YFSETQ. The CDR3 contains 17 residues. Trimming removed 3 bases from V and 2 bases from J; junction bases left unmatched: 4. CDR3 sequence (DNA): TGCGCCAGCAGCTCAGGACTAGCGGGAGGGATCACAGATACGCAGTATTTT. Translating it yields CASSSGLAGGITDTQYF. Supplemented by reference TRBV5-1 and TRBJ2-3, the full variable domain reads KAGVTQTPRYLIKTRGQQVTLSCSPISGHRSVSWYQQTPGQGLQFLFEYFSETQRNKGNFPGRFSGRQFSNSRSEMNVSTLELGDSALYLCASSSGLAGGITDTQYFGPGTRLTVL.

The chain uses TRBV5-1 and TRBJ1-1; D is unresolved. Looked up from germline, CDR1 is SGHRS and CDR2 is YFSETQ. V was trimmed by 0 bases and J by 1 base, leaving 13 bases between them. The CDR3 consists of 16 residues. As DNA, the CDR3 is TGCGCCAGCAGCTTGGACATCGGCCCTCGGAACACTGAAGCTTTCTTT. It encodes CASSLDIGPRNTEAFF.

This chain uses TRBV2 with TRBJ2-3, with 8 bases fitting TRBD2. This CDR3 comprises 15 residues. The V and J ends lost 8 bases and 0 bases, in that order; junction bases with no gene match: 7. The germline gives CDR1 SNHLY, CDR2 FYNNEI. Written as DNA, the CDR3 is TGTGCCAGCTCGGGGGGGCTAACTAGCACAGATACGCAGTATTTT. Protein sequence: CASSGGLTSTDTQYF.

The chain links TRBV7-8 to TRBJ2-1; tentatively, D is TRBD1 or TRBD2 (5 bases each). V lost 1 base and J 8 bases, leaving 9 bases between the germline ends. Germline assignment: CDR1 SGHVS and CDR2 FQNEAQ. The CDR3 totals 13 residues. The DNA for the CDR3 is TGTGCCAGCAGCTTAGGTTTGGGGGATGAGCAGTTCTTC. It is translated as CASSLGLGDEQFF.

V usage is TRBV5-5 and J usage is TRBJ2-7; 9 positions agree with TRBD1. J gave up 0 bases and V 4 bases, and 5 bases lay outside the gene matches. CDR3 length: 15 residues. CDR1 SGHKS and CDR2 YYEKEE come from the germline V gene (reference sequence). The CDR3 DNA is TGTGCCAGCAGCATACCGGGACAGGGCTCCTACGAGCAGTACTTC. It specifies CASSIPGQGSYEQYF. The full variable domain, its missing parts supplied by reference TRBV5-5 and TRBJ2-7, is DAGVTQSPTHLIKTRGQQVTLRCSPISGHKSVSWYQQVLGQGPQFIFQYYEKEERGRGNFPDRFSARQFPNYSSELNVNALLLGDSALYLCASSIPGQGSYEQYFGPGTRLTVT.

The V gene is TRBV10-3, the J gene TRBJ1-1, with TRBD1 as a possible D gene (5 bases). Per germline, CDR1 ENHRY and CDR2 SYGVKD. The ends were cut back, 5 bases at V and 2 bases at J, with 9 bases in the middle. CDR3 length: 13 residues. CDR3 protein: CAISRGVNTEAFF. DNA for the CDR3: TGTGCCATCAGTCGGGGGGTCAACACTGAAGCTTTCTTT.

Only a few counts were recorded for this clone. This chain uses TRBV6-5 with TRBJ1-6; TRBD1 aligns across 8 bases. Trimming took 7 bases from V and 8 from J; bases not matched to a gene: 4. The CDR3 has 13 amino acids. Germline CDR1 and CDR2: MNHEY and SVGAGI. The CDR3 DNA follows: TGTGCCAGCACTGACAGGGGTTATTCACCCCTCCACTTT. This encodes CASTDRGYSPLHF.

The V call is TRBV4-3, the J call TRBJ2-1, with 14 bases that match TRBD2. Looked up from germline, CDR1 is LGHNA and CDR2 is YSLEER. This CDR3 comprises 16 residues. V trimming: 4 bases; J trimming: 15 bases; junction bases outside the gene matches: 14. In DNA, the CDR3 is TGCGCCAGCAGCCTCAAAGCGGGACTAGCGGGAGATCCTTCGTTCTTC. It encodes CASSLKAGLAGDPSFF.